Following are 18 T cell receptor beta chains from one sample sequenced in a study of cytomegalovirus exposure and HLA in healthy donors. Vbeta (60) and Jbeta (13) primers were used in the PCR. Assay: immunoSEQ multiplex PCR; the TCRdb copy retains only in-frame clones and omits some. Among under 200,000 clones listed, roughly 77% were seen once. Sequenced sample: PBMCs. All receptors come from a man younger than 40 in good health and CMV-seropositive.

V and J are TRBV10-1 and TRBJ2-7, with D perhaps TRBD1 (5 bases). The germline CDR1 and CDR2 sequences are WNHNN and SYGVQD (reference sequence). The CDR3 totals 14 residues. Trimming took off 2 bases at V and 2 bases at J, with 10 bases between the two ends. Written as DNA, the CDR3 is TGCGCCAGCAGTGAGAAGGACACAGCCTACGAGCAGTACTTC. This codes for CASSEKDTAYEQYF.

This clone has a handful of counts. This chain connects TRBV5-1 to TRBJ2-5; tentatively, D is TRBD2 (5 bases). From germline, CDR1 is SGHRS and CDR2 YFSETQ. V lost 1 base to trimming and J lost 5 bases, with 12 bases between them. The CDR3 is 14 amino acids. The CDR3 DNA is TGCGCCAGCAGCTTGTTCGCCGAGCGGGAGACCCAGTACTTC. As protein: CASSLFAERETQYF.

This clone was found once. The CDR3 region is CASSFFSGDYEQYF. The DNA for the CDR3 is TGTGCCAGCAGCTTTTTCTCAGGGGACTACGAGCAGTACTTC. The V gene is TRBV5-6, the J gene TRBJ2-7, with D perhaps matching TRBD1 (6 bases). V dropped 2 bases and J dropped 3 bases, with 12 bases sitting between them. CDR3 size: 14 residues. Germline assignment: CDR1 SGHDT and CDR2 YYEEEE. The variable domain in full, completed from reference TRBV5-6 and TRBJ2-7, reads DAGVTQSPTHLIKTRGQQVTLRCSPKSGHDTVSWYQQALGQGPQFIFQYYEEEERQRGNFPDRFSGHQFPNYSSELNVNALLLGDSALYLCASSFFSGDYEQYFGPGTRLTVT.

The gene calls are TRBV7-9 and TRBJ2-7; D perhaps matches TRBD2 (5 bases). Germline assignment: CDR1 SEHNR and CDR2 FQNEAQ (reference sequence). Trimming removed 1 base from V and 7 bases from J, with 17 bases in between. There are 15 residues in the CDR3. In DNA form, the CDR3 reads TGTGCCAGCAGCTTAGGGAAATCATATACGGGAGAGCAGTACTTC. Encoded protein: CASSLGKSYTGEQYF.

J is TRBJ1-1 and V is TRBV7-8, with TRBD1 matching 9 bases. Trimming took 4 bases from V and 5 from J; bases not matched to a gene: 11. Germline assignment: CDR1 SGHVS and CDR2 FQNEAQ. CDR3 size: 16 residues. CDR3: CASSSVDRGWETEAFF. CDR3 bases: TGTGCCAGCAGCTCAGTGGACAGGGGATGGGAGACTGAAGCTTTCTTT.

This chain uses TRBV2 with TRBJ2-4, with a possible D match to TRBD2 (6 bases). Trimming left V 4 bases short and J 10 bases short, with 20 bases between. Germline V gene data show CDR1 as SNHLY and CDR2 as FYNNEI. This CDR3 region has 15 residues. CDR3 residues: CASSVSTSRGTIQYF. The CDR3 region has the DNA TGTGCCAGCAGTGTCAGTACTAGCCGGGGTACGATTCAGTACTTC.

The rearrangement joins TRBV2 to TRBJ2-1; D gene ambiguous. Germline V gives CDR1 SNHLY, CDR2 FYNNEI. With 6 bases removed from V and 0 bases from J, the gap between germline ends came to 12 bases. The length of the CDR3 is 15 residues. The CDR3 loop reads CASRGDQSSYNEQFF. The CDR3 DNA is TGTGCCAGCAGGGGCGACCAGAGCTCCTACAATGAGCAGTTCTTC.

This clone occurred a few times. The chain combines TRBV9 with TRBJ1-5; D may be TRBD1 (6 bases). The CDR3 length is 13 residues. Germline V lookup: CDR1 SGDLS, CDR2 YYNGEE. The V end was cut by 3 bases, the J end by 4 bases, with 8 bases between. This CDR3 reads CASSAQGNQPQHF. The CDR3 region has the DNA TGTGCCAGCAGCGCTCAGGGGAATCAGCCCCAGCATTTT.

V and J are TRBV5-1 and TRBJ1-1, with TRBD1 as a possible D gene (5 bases). The CDR3 totals 15 residues. V was pared by 0 bases and J by 1 base, with 10 bases between. CDR1 SGHRS and CDR2 YFSETQ come from the germline V gene. The CDR3 region is CASSLGGRANTEAFF. CDR3 coding DNA: TGCGCCAGCAGCTTGGGGGGCAGGGCGAACACTGAAGCTTTCTTT.

This chain connects TRBV30 to TRBJ1-1; a possible D gene is TRBD1 (5 bases). The CDR3 is 14 amino acids. The V and J ends lost 3 bases and 3 bases respectively, with 14 bases between them. CDR1 is GTSNPN, CDR2 SVGIG, per germline (reference sequence). The CDR3 bases are TGTGCCTGGAGCTACAGGATCCGGGACACTGAAGCTTTCTTT. Translated: CAWSYRIRDTEAFF.

This clone was seen only once. The rearrangement links TRBV5-5 to TRBJ2-7; 7 bases match TRBD1. CDR3 length: 14 residues. Looked up from germline, CDR1 is SGHKS and CDR2 is YYEKEE (reference sequence). V lost 4 bases and J lost 3; bases outside the gene matches: 7. The CDR3 region is CASSTTGTDYEQYF. The CDR3 DNA sequence: TGTGCCAGCAGCACGACCGGGACAGACTACGAGCAGTACTTC.

The rearrangement links TRBV5-1 to TRBJ1-1; no clear D gene. V was trimmed by 2 bases and J by 4 bases, leaving 12 bases between them. CDR3 size: 14 residues. Germline V gives CDR1 SGHRS, CDR2 YFSETQ. The CDR3: CASSFQTGSTEAFF. CDR3 bases: TGCGCCAGCAGCTTCCAAACCGGGAGCACTGAAGCTTTCTTT.

J is TRBJ2-3 and V is TRBV7-3; 8 positions agree with TRBD1. The CDR3 runs 15 residues. Germline V lookup: CDR1 SGHTA, CDR2 FQGTGA. V trimming: 5 bases; J trimming: 2 bases; junction bases outside the gene matches: 6. CDR3 in amino acids: CASSTGQEITDTQYF. The CDR3 nucleotides are TGTGCCAGCAGCACGGGACAGGAGATCACAGATACGCAGTATTTT.

This chain uses TRBV7-2 with TRBJ1-5; D call uncertain. This CDR3 is built from 15 residues. In germline, CDR1 is SGHTA, CDR2 FQGNSA. Trimming pared 1 base from V and 1 base from J, leaving 8 bases between. In DNA, the CDR3 is TGTGCCAGCAGCTTAGGTTGGCAGAGCAATCAGCCCCAGCATTTT. Translated, it gives CASSLGWQSNQPQHF.

This rearrangement joins TRBV18 to TRBJ2-7, with D possibly being TRBD1 (5 bases). CDR1 and CDR2 (germline): KGHSH, LQKENI. This CDR3 is 13 amino acids long. Trimming took 6 bases from V and 2 from J, leaving 11 bases between them. The CDR3 DNA is TGTGCCAGCTCCCCCTCAGGGACCTACGAGCAGTACTTC. Amino acid sequence: CASSPSGTYEQYF.

This chain uses TRBV27 with TRBJ2-5, with 11 bases aligning to TRBD2. CDR1 is MNHEY and CDR2 is SMNVEV in the germline V gene (reference sequence). The CDR3 runs to 16 residues. Losses at the gene ends were 4 bases for V and 3 bases for J; bases not matched to a gene: 7. The CDR3 loop is CASSSLGTSGEETQYF. CDR3 DNA: TGTGCCAGCAGTTCACTCGGGACTAGCGGTGAAGAGACCCAGTACTTC.

This clone appeared once. J is TRBJ2-5 and V is TRBV6-5; 8 bases fit TRBD2. V trimming: 4 bases; J trimming: 4 bases; junction bases outside the gene matches: 5. Germline V gene sequence: CDR1 MNHEY, CDR2 SVGAGI. The CDR3 extends over 14 amino acids. CDR3 protein: CASSSRGGRETQYF. The DNA of the CDR3 is TGTGCCAGCAGTTCACGGGGGGGGCGAGAGACCCAGTACTTC.

This clone was found once. This may be a read error, as it is one base from a much larger clone. The chain carries TRBV10-1 and TRBJ1-1; TRBD1 agrees at 7 bases. The CDR3 totals 13 residues. Germline CDR1 and CDR2: WNHNN and SYGVQD (reference sequence). The J segment lost 1 base and the V segment lost 4 bases, leaving 0 bases of the junction unmatched. The CDR3 reads CASSGQGNTEAFF. The DNA for the CDR3 is TGCGCCAGCAGTGGACAGGGGAACACTGAAGCTTTCTTT.